A selection of T cell receptor beta chains follows, all from one sample in a study of blood T cells in healthy people across ages. A single record per CDR3 protein comes from TCRdb applying MiXCR to the 5' RACE reads. The sample consists of 710,000 or so distinct CDR3 sequences, around a fifth of them appearing once. Specimen: blood. These receptors originate from a man aged 65 to 79 in good health. Each CDR3 is given with its conserved first and last residue. D genes are given only for firm matches. Not every row has a clone size; where given, it reads once, few, many or a size class.

v_gene	d_gene	abundance	j_gene	CDR3aa	CDR3nt
TRBV7-2	TRBD2	.	TRBJ2-4	CASSLELTGGAKNIQYF	TGTGCCAGCAGCTTAGAATTGACGGGAGGAGCCAAAAACATTCAGTACTTC
TRBV3-1	TRBD2	few	TRBJ2-7	CASSPRLAGTPFEQYF	TGTGCCAGCAGCCCTCGACTAGCGGGGACCCCTTTCGAGCAGTACTTC
TRBV12-3/TRBV12-4	.	few	TRBJ1-4	CASSLLGYEKLFF	TGTGCCAGCAGTTTATTGGGATATGAAAAACTGTTTTTT
TRBV29-1	.	many	TRBJ2-3	CSTYQTDTQYF	TGCAGCACTTATCAAACAGATACGCAGTATTTT
TRBV29-1	.	few	TRBJ2-2	CSVAPQGNTGELFF	TGCAGCGTTGCCCCACAGGGAAACACCGGGGAGCTGTTTTTT
TRBV7-9	.	many	TRBJ2-2	CASSFGGPNTGELFF	TGTGCCAGCAGCTTCGGGGGGCCGAACACCGGGGAGCTGTTTTTT
TRBV20-1	TRBD2	.	TRBJ2-2	CSARTTSGSNTGELFF	TGCAGTGCTAGGACGACTAGCGGGTCGAACACCGGGGAGCTGTTTTTT
TRBV29-1	TRBD2	.	TRBJ2-1	CSVPMARLAGSYNEQFF	TGCAGCGTTCCTATGGCCAGACTAGCGGGTTCCTACAATGAGCAGTTCTTC
TRBV12-3/TRBV12-4	TRBD1	few	TRBJ1-2	CARGRGRTDGYTF	TGTGCCAGGGGAAGGGGGCGCACAGATGGCTACACCTTC
TRBV20-1	.	.	TRBJ1-1	CSASFRAGSEAFF	TGCAGTGCCTCGTTTAGGGCGGGGTCTGAAGCTTTCTTT
TRBV28	.	.	TRBJ2-3	CASSLSPGLGASTDTQYF	TGTGCCAGCAGTTTATCCCCGGGTCTAGGGGCTAGCACAGATACGCAGTATTTT
TRBV20-1	.	many	TRBJ2-3	CSANTDTQYF	TGCAGTGCTAACACAGATACGCAGTATTTT
TRBV6-6	.	few	TRBJ1-1	CASRVNPTVTNTEAFF	TGTGCCAGCAGAGTAAACCCGACGGTCACGAACACTGAAGCTTTCTTT
TRBV5-1	TRBD2	.	TRBJ2-2	CASSSTSGTRGGELFF	TGCGCCAGCAGCTCTACTAGCGGAACGAGGGGCGGGGAGCTGTTTTTT
TRBV28	.	few	TRBJ2-7	CASSLKIEGTSEQYF	TGTGCCAGCAGTTTAAAGATCGAAGGTACCTCCGAGCAGTACTTC
TRBV12-3/TRBV12-4	.	once	TRBJ2-3	CASTLFGSGSDTQYF	TGTGCCAGCACTCTTTTCGGGAGCGGGTCAGATACGCAGTATTTT
TRBV20-1	TRBD2	few	TRBJ2-1	CSAPRAGDFNEQFF	TGCAGTGCCCCCCGGGCGGGGGATTTTAATGAGCAGTTCTTC
TRBV25-1	.	.	TRBJ2-4	CASIDINKNIQYF	TGTGCCAGCATAGACATCAACAAAAACATTCAGTACTTC
TRBV29-1	.	few	TRBJ2-6	CSVDGLGANVLTF	TGCAGCGTTGACGGGTTAGGGGCCAACGTCCTGACTTTC
TRBV12-3/TRBV12-4	.	.	TRBJ1-4	CASRRGLHEKLFF	TGTGCCAGCAGAAGGGGACTCCATGAAAAACTGTTTTTT
TRBV7-9	TRBD1	.	TRBJ2-3	CASGLGQGQARYF	TGTGCCAGCGGCTTAGGACAGGGGCAAGCCCGGTATTTT
TRBV6-9	.	few	TRBJ1-2	CASSYAPGHSKINYGYTF	TGTGCCAGCAGTTATGCACCGGGACACAGCAAGATTAACTATGGCTACACCTTC
TRBV7-9	.	few	TRBJ2-7	CASSLAIGAPYEQYF	TGTGCCAGCAGCTTAGCAATTGGGGCCCCTTACGAGCAGTACTTC
TRBV11-2	.	.	TRBJ2-5	CASSLVGIAQETQYF	TGTGCCAGCAGCTTAGTGGGGATTGCGCAAGAGACCCAGTACTTC
TRBV28	.	.	TRBJ1-2	CASSLLSASVYGYTF	TGTGCCAGCAGTTTATTATCGGCTTCGGTCTATGGCTACACCTTC
TRBV20-1	.	few	TRBJ1-1	CSARGICTEAFF	TGCAGTGCTAGGGGAATCTGCACTGAAGCTTTCTTT
TRBV5-1	TRBD1	few	TRBJ1-5	CASRTKTGRVNQPQHF	TGCGCCAGCCGAACGAAGACAGGGAGGGTTAATCAGCCCCAGCATTTT
TRBV28	.	few	TRBJ1-5	CASSVGDAAEPQHF	TGTGCCAGCAGTGTTGGGGATGCGGCGGAGCCCCAGCATTTT
TRBV21-1	.	once	TRBJ1-2	CASSNLRRCERLNYGYTF	TGTGCCAGCAGCAATCTCAGGAGGTGTGAGCGGCTTAACTATGGCTACACCTTC
TRBV9	TRBD2	few	TRBJ2-1	CASSVVGTSDFEQFF	TGTGCCAGCAGCGTAGTAGGGACTAGCGACTTTGAGCAGTTCTTC
TRBV5-1	TRBD1	many	TRBJ1-2	CASSLEGQGNYGYTF	TGCGCCAGCAGCTTGGAGGGACAGGGTAACTATGGCTACACCTTC
TRBV29-1	TRBD1	.	TRBJ2-1	CSVGQLIAGNEQFF	TGCAGCGTGGGACAGCTGATTGCTGGGAATGAGCAGTTCTTC
TRBV6-6	TRBD1	.	TRBJ2-3	CASRRVLQGIADTQYF	TGTGCCAGCAGACGGGTGTTACAGGGGATCGCAGATACGCAGTATTTT
TRBV20-1	.	few	TRBJ1-5	CSRTRGGANQPQHF	TGCAGTCGGACCCGTGGGGGGGCGAATCAGCCCCAGCATTTT
TRBV11-2	TRBD1	.	TRBJ1-1	CASSEQGTVNTEAFF	TGTGCCAGCAGCGAACAAGGGACAGTGAACACTGAAGCTTTCTTT
TRBV6-2/TRBV6-3	TRBD2	.	TRBJ2-1	CASRGGLEVINEQFF	TGTGCCAGCAGGGGAGGACTAGAGGTAATCAATGAGCAGTTCTTC
TRBV18	.	few	TRBJ1-1	CASSRGTPGGTEAFF	TGTGCCAGCTCACGGGGGACTCCCGGGGGGACTGAAGCTTTCTTT
TRBV6-1	TRBD1	.	TRBJ2-6	CANRGSGANVLTF	TGTGCCAACAGGGGCTCCGGGGCCAACGTCCTGACTTTC
TRBV2	.	many	TRBJ2-3	CASKLGGTDTQYF	TGTGCCAGCAAACTGGGGGGCACAGATACGCAGTATTTT
TRBV20-1	.	few	TRBJ2-2	CSARDGSPGGELFF	TGCAGTGCTAGAGATGGTAGCCCGGGCGGGGAGCTGTTTTTT
TRBV14	.	few	TRBJ2-5	CASSQGDLGTQYF	TGTGCCAGCAGCCAAGGGGATTTAGGGACCCAGTACTTC
TRBV12-3/TRBV12-4	TRBD1	.	TRBJ2-5	CASSLAPGTGAISETQYF	TGTGCCAGCAGTTTAGCCCCTGGGACAGGTGCCATTTCGGAGACCCAGTACTTC
TRBV25-1	TRBD2	many	TRBJ2-2	CASSEAGTRDTGELFF	TGTGCCAGCAGTGAAGCCGGGACTAGGGACACCGGGGAGCTGTTTTTT
TRBV9	.	.	TRBJ1-6	CASSPPDSTLHF	TGTGCCAGCAGCCCACCGGACAGTACCCTCCACTTT
TRBV24-1	.	.	TRBJ2-1	CATSDTDTYPYNEQFF	TGTGCCACCAGTGATACCGACACGTACCCCTACAATGAGCAGTTCTTC
TRBV10-3	.	.	TRBJ1-2	CAISLLGADTNYGYTF	TGTGCCATCAGTTTATTGGGGGCAGACACTAACTATGGCTACACCTTC
TRBV25-1	TRBD1	.	TRBJ2-5	CASSEHPRTGYQETQYF	TGTGCCAGCAGTGAGCACCCCAGGACAGGATACCAAGAGACCCAGTACTTC
TRBV6-5	.	few	TRBJ1-3	CASSLTEVVGNTIYF	TGTGCCAGCAGTTTAACTGAGGTCGTTGGAAACACCATATATTTT
TRBV6-2/TRBV6-3	TRBD2	.	TRBJ2-6	CASSYRRLAGGHGANVLTF	TGTGCCAGCAGTTACCGTCGACTAGCGGGAGGTCATGGGGCCAACGTCCTGACTTTC
TRBV18	TRBD1	.	TRBJ2-3	CASSPQTDREPQYF	TGTGCCAGCTCACCGCAAACCGACAGGGAGCCGCAGTATTTT